Listed here are 5 T cell receptor beta chains from one sample, sequenced in a study of blood T cell repertoires in COVID-19. The method was immunoSEQ multiplex PCR; TCRdb's version includes in-frame clones alone and lacks a portion of them. The sample shows 130,000 or so clones, about 86% of them seen only once. Input material: PBMCs or T cells enriched from blood (not recorded which). Source of these receptors: a man aged 35 to 55 with acute COVID-19.

The table lists this clone with many counts. V is TRBV7-8 and J is TRBJ2-5, with TRBD2 matching 9 bases. Germline V gene data show CDR1 as SGHVS and CDR2 as FQNEAQ. CDR3 length: 16 amino acids. The V segment lost 3 bases and the J segment 5 bases; nucleotides outside the gene matches: 10. Here the CDR3 reads CASSLQTSGGQETQYF. CDR3 DNA: TGTGCCAGCAGCTTGCAAACCAGCGGGGGGCAGGAGACCCAGTACTTC.

V and J are TRBV19 and TRBJ2-2; 7 positions agree with TRBD2. V was clipped by 6 bases and J by 2 bases; unmatched bases: 12. The CDR3 contains 17 residues. The V gene's germline CDR1 is LNHDA and CDR2 SQIVND (reference sequence). The CDR3: CASRRAPGAGNTGELFF. CDR3 DNA: TGTGCCAGTAGACGGGCGCCCGGAGCGGGAAACACCGGGGAGCTGTTTTTT.

V and J are TRBV6-5 and TRBJ2-2; a possible D gene is TRBD2 (6 bases). V was shortened by 2 bases and J by 0 bases, with 10 bases between the two germline ends. The V gene's germline CDR1 is MNHEY and CDR2 SVGAGI. The CDR3 spans 16 residues. The CDR3 region is CASSYTGTPNTGELFF. CDR3 bases: TGTGCCAGCAGTTACACCGGGACTCCGAACACCGGGGAGCTGTTTTTT.

The rearrangement joins TRBV3-1 (or the pseudogene TRBV3-2) to TRBJ2-3, with TRBD2 matching 12 bases. CDR1 is LGHDT and CDR2 is YNNKEL in the germline V gene (reference sequence). V was pared by 5 bases and J by 4 bases, with 7 bases of the junction left unmatched. The length of the CDR3 is 16 residues. CDR3 sequence (DNA): TGTGCCAGCAGCTCCCGACTAGCGGGGGTTTCAGATACGCAGTATTTT. Its protein is CASSSRLAGVSDTQYF.

The DNA for the CDR3 is TGTGCCAGCGATTCGGGAGGGTTTTCACCCCTCCACTTT. Its translation is CASDSGGFSPLHF. The chain combines TRBV3-1 (or the pseudogene TRBV3-2) with TRBJ1-6; no firm D call. Germline CDR1 is LGHDT and CDR2 is YNNKEL (reference sequence). CDR3 size: 13 residues. Trimming removed 8 bases at V and 9 bases at J, with 14 bases between.